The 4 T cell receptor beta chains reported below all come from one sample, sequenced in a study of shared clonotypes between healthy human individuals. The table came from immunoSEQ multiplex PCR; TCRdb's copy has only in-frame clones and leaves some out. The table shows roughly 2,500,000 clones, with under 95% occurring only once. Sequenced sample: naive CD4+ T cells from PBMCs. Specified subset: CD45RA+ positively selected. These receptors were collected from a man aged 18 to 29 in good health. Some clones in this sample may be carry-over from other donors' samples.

As DNA, the CDR3 is TGTGCCAGCAGCTCATCGTCCGGGACAGACTACAATGAGCAGTTCTTC. This translates into CASSSSSGTDYNEQFF. The rearrangement links TRBV7-7 to TRBJ2-1; TRBD1 agrees at 7 bases. Germline V gene lookup returns CDR1 SSHAT and CDR2 FNYEAQ (reference sequence). The length of the CDR3 is 16 residues. The trim removed 4 bases at V and 3 bases at J, leaving 9 bases unmatched. The full variable domain, its missing parts supplied by reference TRBV7-7 and TRBJ2-1, is GAGVSQSPRYKVTKRGQDVTLRCDPISSHATLYWYQQALGQGPEFLTYFNYEAQPDKSGLPSDRFSAERPEGSISTLTIQRTEQRDSAMYRCASSSSSGTDYNEQFFGPGTRLTVL.

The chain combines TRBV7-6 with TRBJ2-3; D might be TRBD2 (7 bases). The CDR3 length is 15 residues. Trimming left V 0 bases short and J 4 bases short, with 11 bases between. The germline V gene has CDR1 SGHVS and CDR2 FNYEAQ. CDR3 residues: CASSLAGGAADTQYF. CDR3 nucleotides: TGTGCCAGCAGCTTAGCGGGGGGGGCGGCAGATACGCAGTATTTT.

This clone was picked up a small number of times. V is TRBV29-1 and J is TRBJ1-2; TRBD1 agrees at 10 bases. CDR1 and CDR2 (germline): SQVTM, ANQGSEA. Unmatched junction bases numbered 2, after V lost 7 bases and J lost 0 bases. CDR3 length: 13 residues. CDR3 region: CSAGTGANYGYTF. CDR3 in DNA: TGCAGCGCCGGGACAGGGGCTAACTATGGCTACACCTTC.

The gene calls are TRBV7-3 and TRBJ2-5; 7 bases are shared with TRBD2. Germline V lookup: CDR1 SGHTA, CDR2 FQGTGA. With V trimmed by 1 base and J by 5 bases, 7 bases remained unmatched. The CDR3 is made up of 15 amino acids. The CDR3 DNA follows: TGTGCCAGCAGCTTAATTGGCGGGAGATTTGAGACCCAGTACTTC. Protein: CASSLIGGRFETQYF.